Listed below are T cell receptor beta chains from one sample, sequenced in a study of identical twins. TCRdb passed the 5' RACE reads through MiXCR, listing each CDR3 protein once. The sample shows hundreds of thousands of distinct CDR3 sequences, roughly 26% of them seen only once. These data are also associated with another study on T cells expressing NK-cell markers.

The material sequenced was CD4+ T cells sorted from blood. The receptors originated from a woman between 18 and 29 years old in good health. Each CDR3 is given with its conserved first and last residue. Each record gives: V gene, CDR3 length, J gene, clone size, D gene, CDR3 DNA, CDR3 protein. The D gene is left open where the match is weak. A row's size may be missing; if present it is once, few, many or a size class.

V gene: TRBV5-1; CDR3 length: 18; J gene: TRBJ2-2; clone size: few; D gene: .; CDR3 DNA: TGCGCCAGCAGCTTGGGAATGATCGGGGGCCCCTGGAGCGGGGAGCTGTTTTTT; CDR3 protein: CASSLGMIGGPWSGELFF
V gene: TRBV15; CDR3 length: 20; J gene: TRBJ2-2; clone size: few; D gene: .; CDR3 DNA: TGTGCCACCAGCAGACTCTGGTCGGGGGGCAATGATCGTGGCACCGGGGAGCTGTTTTTT; CDR3 protein: CATSRLWSGGNDRGTGELFF
V gene: TRBV20-1; CDR3 length: 12; J gene: TRBJ1-1; clone size: .; D gene: TRBD1; CDR3 DNA: TGCAGTGCTAGACCCGGGACAGCCGAAGCTTTCTTT; CDR3 protein: CSARPGTAEAFF
V gene: TRBV6-2/TRBV6-3; CDR3 length: 16; J gene: TRBJ2-7; clone size: few; D gene: .; CDR3 DNA: TGTGCCAACCTACCCCGATGGAGGGACAGAAACTACGAGCAGTACTTC; CDR3 protein: CANLPRWRDRNYEQYF
V gene: TRBV3-1; CDR3 length: 14; J gene: TRBJ1-2; clone size: .; D gene: .; CDR3 DNA: TGTGCCAGCAGCCAAGGTCCAGCCGAGCGTGGCTACACCTTC; CDR3 protein: CASSQGPAERGYTF
V gene: TRBV20-1; CDR3 length: 15; J gene: TRBJ2-7; clone size: .; D gene: TRBD1; CDR3 DNA: TGCAGTGCTGCCCTTGGACAGGGTGTAGCCTACGAGCAGTACTTC; CDR3 protein: CSAALGQGVAYEQYF
V gene: TRBV20-1; CDR3 length: 14; J gene: TRBJ1-1; clone size: few; D gene: .; CDR3 DNA: TGCAGTGCTAGAGGGGGGCCTCATAGGGCTGAAGCTTTCTTT; CDR3 protein: CSARGGPHRAEAFF
V gene: TRBV7-2; CDR3 length: 15; J gene: TRBJ2-7; clone size: .; D gene: TRBD2; CDR3 DNA: TGTGCCAGCAGCTTAGCGGGAGGGCCTTTCTACGAGCAGTACTTC; CDR3 protein: CASSLAGGPFYEQYF
V gene: TRBV5-1; CDR3 length: 15; J gene: TRBJ1-1; clone size: .; D gene: .; CDR3 DNA: TGCGCCAGCAGCTTGGTTGGAGGGTACGCCACTGAAGCTTTCTTT; CDR3 protein: CASSLVGGYATEAFF
V gene: TRBV3-1; CDR3 length: 14; J gene: TRBJ2-7; clone size: .; D gene: .; CDR3 DNA: TGTGCCAGCAGCCCCCAGCGGTACTCCTACGAGCAGTACTTC; CDR3 protein: CASSPQRYSYEQYF
V gene: TRBV20-1; CDR3 length: 12; J gene: TRBJ1-2; clone size: few; D gene: .; CDR3 DNA: TGCAGTGCTTACGACAAGACCTATGGCTACACCTTC; CDR3 protein: CSAYDKTYGYTF
V gene: TRBV15; CDR3 length: 11; J gene: TRBJ2-3; clone size: few; D gene: .; CDR3 DNA: TGTGCCACCAGTCGTGGAGGTACGCAGTATTTT; CDR3 protein: CATSRGGTQYF
V gene: TRBV5-1; CDR3 length: 12; J gene: TRBJ1-1; clone size: .; D gene: TRBD1; CDR3 DNA: TGCGCCAGCAGGGAGGACAGGATGAAAGCTTTCTTT; CDR3 protein: CASREDRMKAFF
V gene: TRBV9; CDR3 length: 18; J gene: TRBJ2-6; clone size: .; D gene: .; CDR3 DNA: TGTGCCAGCAGCCGTTCCCCCCAACAGGTTCCAGGGGCCAACGTCCTGACTTTC; CDR3 protein: CASSRSPQQVPGANVLTF
V gene: TRBV6-1; CDR3 length: 15; J gene: TRBJ2-6; clone size: .; D gene: .; CDR3 DNA: TGTGCCAGCAGTACACCCTACTCTGGGGCCAACGTCCTGACTTTC; CDR3 protein: CASSTPYSGANVLTF
V gene: TRBV20-1; CDR3 length: 13; J gene: TRBJ1-5; clone size: .; D gene: .; CDR3 DNA: TGCAGTGCTAGAGATAGCGGGAATCAGCCCCAGCATTTT; CDR3 protein: CSARDSGNQPQHF
V gene: TRBV6-4; CDR3 length: 17; J gene: TRBJ2-1; clone size: .; D gene: TRBD2; CDR3 DNA: TGTGCCAGCAGTGCCGGGACTAGCGGGAGCTCCTACAATGAGCAGTTCTTC; CDR3 protein: CASSAGTSGSSYNEQFF
V gene: TRBV6-5; CDR3 length: 13; J gene: TRBJ1-2; clone size: many; D gene: TRBD1; CDR3 DNA: TGTGCCAGCAGTTTGGGACAGGGTGCAAGCTACACCTTC; CDR3 protein: CASSLGQGASYTF
V gene: TRBV9; CDR3 length: 16; J gene: TRBJ1-1; clone size: .; D gene: .; CDR3 DNA: TGTGCCAGCAGCGTAGGATCCAGGGTTGGAGGCGCTGAAGCTTTCTTT; CDR3 protein: CASSVGSRVGGAEAFF
V gene: TRBV6-5; CDR3 length: 14; J gene: TRBJ2-7; clone size: few; D gene: TRBD2; CDR3 DNA: TGTGCCAGCAGTTATACAGCGGGGTCGTACGAGCAGTACTTC; CDR3 protein: CASSYTAGSYEQYF
V gene: TRBV7-9; CDR3 length: 14; J gene: TRBJ2-7; clone size: few; D gene: .; CDR3 DNA: TGTGCCAGCAGCTTAAGTAGGGTCGGCCACGAGCAGTACTTC; CDR3 protein: CASSLSRVGHEQYF
V gene: TRBV5-1; CDR3 length: 16; J gene: TRBJ2-5; clone size: few; D gene: TRBD2; CDR3 DNA: TGCGCCAGCAGAACTTTAGCGGGGGGGCCGAGAGAGACCCAGTACTTC; CDR3 protein: CASRTLAGGPRETQYF
V gene: TRBV11-1; CDR3 length: 15; J gene: TRBJ2-2; clone size: few; D gene: .; CDR3 DNA: TGTGCCAGCAGCTTATCACCCCAAAACACCGGGGAGCTGTTTTTT; CDR3 protein: CASSLSPQNTGELFF
V gene: TRBV20-1; CDR3 length: 16; J gene: TRBJ2-1; clone size: .; D gene: TRBD2; CDR3 DNA: TGCAGTGCTCCCCGAGGACTAGCGGGGTCCTACAATGAGCAGTTCTTC; CDR3 protein: CSAPRGLAGSYNEQFF
V gene: TRBV9; CDR3 length: 16; J gene: TRBJ2-3; clone size: few; D gene: .; CDR3 DNA: TGTGCCAGCAGCGTAGTTGGGGGGGCTAGGGCAGATACGCAGTATTTT; CDR3 protein: CASSVVGGARADTQYF
V gene: TRBV20-1; CDR3 length: 13; J gene: TRBJ2-3; clone size: few; D gene: .; CDR3 DNA: TGCAGTGCTAGAGATGCGAGCACAGATACGCAGTATTTT; CDR3 protein: CSARDASTDTQYF
V gene: TRBV5-1; CDR3 length: 15; J gene: TRBJ1-1; clone size: few; D gene: .; CDR3 DNA: TGCGCCAGCAATTTGGCTGGGGGGGGAAACACTGAAGCTTTCTTT; CDR3 protein: CASNLAGGGNTEAFF
V gene: TRBV5-1; CDR3 length: 13; J gene: TRBJ2-7; clone size: many; D gene: .; CDR3 DNA: TGCGCCAGCCAACGGGACTCCGCTTACGAGCAGTACTTC; CDR3 protein: CASQRDSAYEQYF
V gene: TRBV29-1; CDR3 length: 13; J gene: TRBJ2-1; clone size: .; D gene: TRBD1; CDR3 DNA: TGCAGCGGGGGCCGGGACAGGTACAATGAGCAGTTCTTC; CDR3 protein: CSGGRDRYNEQFF
V gene: TRBV3-1; CDR3 length: 13; J gene: TRBJ2-3; clone size: .; D gene: .; CDR3 DNA: TGTGCCAGCAGCCAGCTTTACTCAGATACGCAGTATTTT; CDR3 protein: CASSQLYSDTQYF
V gene: TRBV9; CDR3 length: 14; J gene: TRBJ2-5; clone size: .; D gene: .; CDR3 DNA: TGTGCCAGCAGCGTAGCTTCAGTCCAAGAGACCCAGTACTTC; CDR3 protein: CASSVASVQETQYF
V gene: TRBV7-2; CDR3 length: 13; J gene: TRBJ2-3; clone size: .; D gene: .; CDR3 DNA: TGTGCCAGCAGCGTTACCAGGGAGGATACGCAGTATTTT; CDR3 protein: CASSVTREDTQYF
V gene: TRBV5-6; CDR3 length: 14; J gene: TRBJ2-7; clone size: few; D gene: TRBD1; CDR3 DNA: TGTGCCAGCAGCTTGGACAGGGGGGAGAACGAGCAGTACTTC; CDR3 protein: CASSLDRGENEQYF
V gene: TRBV3-1; CDR3 length: 14; J gene: TRBJ2-1; clone size: few; D gene: .; CDR3 DNA: TGTGCCAGCATCAATCCGGCCGGGGACAATGAGCAGTTCTTC; CDR3 protein: CASINPAGDNEQFF
V gene: TRBV6-1; CDR3 length: 14; J gene: TRBJ1-1; clone size: few; D gene: .; CDR3 DNA: TGTGCCAGCAGTGTGGCAGAATTGAACACTGAAGCTTTCTTT; CDR3 protein: CASSVAELNTEAFF
V gene: TRBV9; CDR3 length: 14; J gene: TRBJ1-2; clone size: .; D gene: .; CDR3 DNA: TGTGCCAGCAGCGGAGGATGGGGAGGATATGGCTACACCTTC; CDR3 protein: CASSGGWGGYGYTF
V gene: TRBV30; CDR3 length: 11; J gene: TRBJ2-1; clone size: .; D gene: TRBD2; CDR3 DNA: TGTGCCTGGAGTGCGGGAGGAGGTGGCGTCTTC; CDR3 protein: CAWSAGGGGVF
V gene: TRBV13; CDR3 length: 15; J gene: TRBJ1-1; clone size: .; D gene: .; CDR3 DNA: TGTGCCAGCACCCCGAAGGGGAGGTTGAACACTGAAGCTTTCTTT; CDR3 protein: CASTPKGRLNTEAFF
V gene: TRBV20-1; CDR3 length: 13; J gene: TRBJ2-5; clone size: .; D gene: TRBD1; CDR3 DNA: TGCAGTGCTAGACCGACAGGGTTTGAGACCCAGTACTTC; CDR3 protein: CSARPTGFETQYF
V gene: TRBV7-8; CDR3 length: 13; J gene: TRBJ1-3; clone size: few; D gene: .; CDR3 DNA: TGTGCCAGCCAACAGGGCGGGGGAAACACCATATATTTT; CDR3 protein: CASQQGGGNTIYF
V gene: TRBV18; CDR3 length: 12; J gene: TRBJ2-1; clone size: few; D gene: TRBD2; CDR3 DNA: TGTGCCAGCTCACCAACTAGCGTTGAGCAGTTCTTC; CDR3 protein: CASSPTSVEQFF
V gene: TRBV11-1; CDR3 length: 18; J gene: TRBJ2-7; clone size: .; D gene: .; CDR3 DNA: TGTGCCAGCAGCGGGTACCTGGGATCTACCAGGAGCTCCTACGAGCAGTACTTC; CDR3 protein: CASSGYLGSTRSSYEQYF
V gene: TRBV5-6; CDR3 length: 15; J gene: TRBJ1-2; clone size: few; D gene: TRBD1; CDR3 DNA: TGTGCCAGCAGCTTGGTTTCAGGGGGCACCTATGGCTACACCTTC; CDR3 protein: CASSLVSGGTYGYTF
V gene: TRBV7-8; CDR3 length: 18; J gene: TRBJ1-5; clone size: few; D gene: TRBD1; CDR3 DNA: TGTGCCAGCAGCTTAGGACAGGGGGTTACCTTTGGGAATCAGCCCCAGCATTTT; CDR3 protein: CASSLGQGVTFGNQPQHF
V gene: TRBV30; CDR3 length: 16; J gene: TRBJ2-2; clone size: few; D gene: .; CDR3 DNA: TGTGCCTGGAGTGTCCCCGACAGAAGACCCACCGGGGAGCTGTTTTTT; CDR3 protein: CAWSVPDRRPTGELFF
V gene: TRBV10-2; CDR3 length: 14; J gene: TRBJ2-7; clone size: .; D gene: TRBD2; CDR3 DNA: TGCGCCAGCACCTACTCCGGGACTAGACGCGAGCAGTACTTC; CDR3 protein: CASTYSGTRREQYF
V gene: TRBV29-1; CDR3 length: 13; J gene: TRBJ2-7; clone size: .; D gene: .; CDR3 DNA: TGCAGCGTTGAAGGGACGAGCGGGCACGAGCAGTACTTC; CDR3 protein: CSVEGTSGHEQYF
V gene: TRBV20-1; CDR3 length: 12; J gene: TRBJ1-1; clone size: .; D gene: .; CDR3 DNA: TGCAGACCTTCGGGGGGAAACACTGAAGCTTTCTTT; CDR3 protein: CRPSGGNTEAFF
V gene: TRBV6-5; CDR3 length: 17; J gene: TRBJ2-7; clone size: .; D gene: TRBD2; CDR3 DNA: TGTGCCAGCAGTTACGGGGGACTAGCGGGAAGAGTTTACGAGCAGTACTTC; CDR3 protein: CASSYGGLAGRVYEQYF